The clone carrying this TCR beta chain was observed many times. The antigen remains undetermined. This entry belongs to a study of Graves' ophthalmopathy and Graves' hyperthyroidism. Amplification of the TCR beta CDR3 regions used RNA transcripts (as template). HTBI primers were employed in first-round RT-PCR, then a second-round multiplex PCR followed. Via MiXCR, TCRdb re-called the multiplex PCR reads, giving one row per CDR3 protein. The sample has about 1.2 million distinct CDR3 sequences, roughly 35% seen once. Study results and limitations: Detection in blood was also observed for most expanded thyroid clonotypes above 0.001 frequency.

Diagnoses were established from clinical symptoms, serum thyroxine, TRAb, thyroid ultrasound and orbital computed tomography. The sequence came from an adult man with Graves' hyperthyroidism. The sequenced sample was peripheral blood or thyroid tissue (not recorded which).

The CDR3: CSARVGVNSPLHF. DNA for the CDR3: TGCAGTGCTAGAGTAGGGGTCAATTCACCCCTCCACTTT. The V gene is TRBV20-1, the J gene TRBJ1-6; D might be TRBD1 (5 bases). Trimming left V 1 base short and J 7 bases short, with 8 bases between. The CDR3 covers 13 residues. Germline V CDR1 and CDR2: DFQATT, SNEGSKA (reference sequence).